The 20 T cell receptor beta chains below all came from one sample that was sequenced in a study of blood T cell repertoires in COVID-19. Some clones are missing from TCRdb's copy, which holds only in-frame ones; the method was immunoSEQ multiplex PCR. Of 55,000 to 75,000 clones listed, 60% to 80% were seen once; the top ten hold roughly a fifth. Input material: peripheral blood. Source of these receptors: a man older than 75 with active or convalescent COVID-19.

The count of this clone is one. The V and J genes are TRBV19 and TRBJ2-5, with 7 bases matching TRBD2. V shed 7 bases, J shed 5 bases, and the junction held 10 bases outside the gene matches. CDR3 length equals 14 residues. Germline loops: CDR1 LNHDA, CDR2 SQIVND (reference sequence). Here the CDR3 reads CASMGLTGQETQYF. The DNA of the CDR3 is TGTGCCAGTATGGGACTAACCGGCCAGGAGACCCAGTACTTC.

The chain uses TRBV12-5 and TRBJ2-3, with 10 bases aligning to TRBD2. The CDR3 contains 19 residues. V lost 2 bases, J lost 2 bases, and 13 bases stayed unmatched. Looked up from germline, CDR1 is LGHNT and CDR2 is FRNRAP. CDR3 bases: TGTGCTAGTGGTTTGCCAAACGAGCGGGGGGGCCGTAACACAGATACGCAGTATTTT. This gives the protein CASGLPNERGGRNTDTQYF.

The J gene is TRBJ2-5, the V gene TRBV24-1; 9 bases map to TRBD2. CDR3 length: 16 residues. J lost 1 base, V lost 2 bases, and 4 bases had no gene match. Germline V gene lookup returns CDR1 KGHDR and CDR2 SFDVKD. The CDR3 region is CATSDSGLALQETQYF. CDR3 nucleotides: TGTGCCACCAGTGATTCGGGACTAGCCCTCCAAGAGACCCAGTACTTC.

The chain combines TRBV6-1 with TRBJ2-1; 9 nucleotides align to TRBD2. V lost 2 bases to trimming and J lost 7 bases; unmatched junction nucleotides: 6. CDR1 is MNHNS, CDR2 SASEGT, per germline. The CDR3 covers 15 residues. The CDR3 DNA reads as TGTGCCAGCAGTGAACACAGCGGGGGGCTAAATGAGCAGTTCTTC. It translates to CASSEHSGGLNEQFF.

The DNA of the CDR3 is TGTGCCAGCGGACTAGCGGAGAGCACCAATGAGCAGTTCTTC. Protein product: CASGLAESTNEQFF. V gene TRBV19 combines with J gene TRBJ2-1; 10 bases fit TRBD2. The germline V gene has CDR1 LNHDA and CDR2 SQIVND (reference sequence). The CDR3 totals 14 residues. V lost 9 bases, J lost 6 bases, and 8 bases stayed unmatched.

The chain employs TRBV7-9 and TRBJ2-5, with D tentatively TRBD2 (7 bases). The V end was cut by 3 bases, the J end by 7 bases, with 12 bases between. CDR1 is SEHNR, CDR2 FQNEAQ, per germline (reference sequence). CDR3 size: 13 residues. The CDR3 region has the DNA TGTGCCAGCAGCTTGCGGGGGCGGGGGACCCAGTACTTC. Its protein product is CASSLRGRGTQYF.

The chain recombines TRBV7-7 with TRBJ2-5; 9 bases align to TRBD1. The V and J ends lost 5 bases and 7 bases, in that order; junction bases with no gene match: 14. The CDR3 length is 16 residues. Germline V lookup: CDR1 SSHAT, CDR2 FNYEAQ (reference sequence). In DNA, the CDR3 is TGTGCCAGCAGCCTTATTGCGGGGGACAGGGCGGCGACCCAGTACTTC. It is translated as CASSLIAGDRAATQYF.

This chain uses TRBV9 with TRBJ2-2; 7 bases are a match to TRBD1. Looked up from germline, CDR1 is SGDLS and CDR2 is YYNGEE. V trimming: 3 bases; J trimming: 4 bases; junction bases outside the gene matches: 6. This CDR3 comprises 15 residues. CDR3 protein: CASSAKQGITGELFF. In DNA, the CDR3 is TGTGCCAGCAGCGCCAAACAGGGGATCACCGGGGAGCTGTTTTTT.

The CDR3 is CASSPSTGGTEAFF. CDR3 DNA: TGTGCCAGCAGCCCCTCGACAGGGGGCACTGAAGCTTTCTTT. J is TRBJ1-1 and V is TRBV3-1 (or the pseudogene TRBV3-2); 9 bases align to TRBD1. V lost 4 bases to trimming and J lost 4 bases; unmatched junction nucleotides: 4. Germline values: CDR1 LGHDT, CDR2 YNNKEL (reference sequence). The CDR3 extends over 14 amino acids.

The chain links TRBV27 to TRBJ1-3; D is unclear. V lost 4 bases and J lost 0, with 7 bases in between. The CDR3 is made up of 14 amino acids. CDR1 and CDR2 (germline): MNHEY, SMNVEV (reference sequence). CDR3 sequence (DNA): TGTGCCAGCAGTTCGGTACTCTCTGGAAACACCATATATTTT. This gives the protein CASSSVLSGNTIYF.

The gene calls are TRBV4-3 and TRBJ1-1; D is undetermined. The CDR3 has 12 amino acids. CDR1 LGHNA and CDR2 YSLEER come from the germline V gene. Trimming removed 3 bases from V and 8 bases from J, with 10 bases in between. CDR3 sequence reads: CASSHPDSEAFF. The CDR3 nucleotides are TGCGCCAGCAGCCACCCAGACTCGGAAGCTTTCTTT.

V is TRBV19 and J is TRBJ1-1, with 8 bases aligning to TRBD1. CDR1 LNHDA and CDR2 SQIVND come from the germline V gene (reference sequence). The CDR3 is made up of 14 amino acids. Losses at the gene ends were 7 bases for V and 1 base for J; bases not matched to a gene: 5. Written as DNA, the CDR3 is TGTGCCAGTACCACTGGACAGGGGAACACTGAAGCTTTCTTT. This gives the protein CASTTGQGNTEAFF.

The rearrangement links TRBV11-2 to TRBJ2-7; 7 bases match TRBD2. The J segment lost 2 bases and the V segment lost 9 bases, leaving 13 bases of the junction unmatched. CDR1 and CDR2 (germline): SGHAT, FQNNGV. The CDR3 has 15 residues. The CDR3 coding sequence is TGTGCCAGTTCTTTTGGCGTGGGAGGGACCTACGAGCAGTACTTC. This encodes CASSFGVGGTYEQYF.

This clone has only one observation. CDR3 coding DNA: TGTGCCAGCAGCTCAGGGGAGGGGACCCAGTACTTC. Translating it yields CASSSGEGTQYF. This chain links TRBV7-9 with TRBJ2-5; weak D call: TRBD2 (7 bases). The ends were cut back, 4 bases at V and 7 bases at J, with 10 bases in the middle. This CDR3 is built from 12 residues. From germline, CDR1 is SEHNR and CDR2 FQNEAQ (reference sequence).

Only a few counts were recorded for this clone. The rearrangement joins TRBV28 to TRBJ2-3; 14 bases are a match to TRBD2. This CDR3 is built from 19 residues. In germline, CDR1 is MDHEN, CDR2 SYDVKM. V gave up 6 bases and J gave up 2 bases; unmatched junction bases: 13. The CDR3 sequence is CASRWSPGLAGELTDTQYF. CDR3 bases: TGTGCCAGCAGGTGGTCCCCGGGACTAGCGGGAGAGCTCACAGATACGCAGTATTTT.

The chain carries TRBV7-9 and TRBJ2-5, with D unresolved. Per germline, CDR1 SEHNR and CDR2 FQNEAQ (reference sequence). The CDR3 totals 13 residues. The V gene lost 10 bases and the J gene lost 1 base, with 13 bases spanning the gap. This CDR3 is CAILNSGQETQYF. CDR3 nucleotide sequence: TGTGCCATCCTGAATTCAGGCCAAGAGACCCAGTACTTC.

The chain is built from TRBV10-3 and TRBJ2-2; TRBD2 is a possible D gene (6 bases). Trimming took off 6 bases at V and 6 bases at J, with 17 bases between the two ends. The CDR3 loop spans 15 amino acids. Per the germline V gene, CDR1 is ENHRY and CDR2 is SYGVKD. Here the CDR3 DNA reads TGTGCCATCAGACCCGATCTAGCGAGCGCCGGGGAGCTGTTTTTT. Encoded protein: CAIRPDLASAGELFF.

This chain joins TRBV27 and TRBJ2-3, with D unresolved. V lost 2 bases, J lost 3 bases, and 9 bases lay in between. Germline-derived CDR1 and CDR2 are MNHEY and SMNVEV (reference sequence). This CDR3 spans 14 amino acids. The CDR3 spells CASSLREDTDTQYF. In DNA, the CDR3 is TGTGCCAGCAGTTTACGAGAGGATACAGATACGCAGTATTTT.

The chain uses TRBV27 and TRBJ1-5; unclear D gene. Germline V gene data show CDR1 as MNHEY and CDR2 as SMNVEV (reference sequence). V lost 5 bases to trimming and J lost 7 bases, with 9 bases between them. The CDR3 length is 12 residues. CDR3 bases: TGTGCCAGCAGTCCCTCGGGGCAGCCCCAGCATTTT. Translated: CASSPSGQPQHF.

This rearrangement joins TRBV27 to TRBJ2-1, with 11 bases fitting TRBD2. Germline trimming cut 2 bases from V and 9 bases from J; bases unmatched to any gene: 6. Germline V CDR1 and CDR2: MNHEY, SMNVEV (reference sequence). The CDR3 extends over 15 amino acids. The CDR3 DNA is TGTGCCAGCAGTTTAGGGCCTAGCGGGAGGCTTGAGCAGTTCTTC. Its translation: CASSLGPSGRLEQFF.